This T cell receptor beta chain was observed in a study of shared clonotypes between healthy human individuals (dated by TCRdb to 2020 to 2022). Describing the broader study: The cohort comprised two women and a few men aged 18 to 49 years. To increase sequencing depth and limit assay-specific biases, TCR repertoire library preparation and sequencing were carried out by different laboratories using diverse techniques. To estimate repertoire size and how much clonotypes are shared between individuals, the study performed deep sequencing of blood TCR repertoires from about five healthy adults. Each donor's leukapheresis produced roughly between roughly 0.9 and 9 billion PBMCs. Per donor, three plates each were used for CD4 naive and CD4 memory, two for CD8 naive, and one for CD8 memory. General study outcomes and caveats: Rarefaction of sorted-subset datasets indicated incomplete sequencing despite the large sequencing depth. Sharing across several donors was observed for approximately 5% of naive CD4, less than 4% of naive CD8, 2% to 2.5% of memory CD4, and over 0.3% of memory CD8 clonotypes. Only blood was sampled, and tissue TCR repertoires likely differ from those in blood. The small number of donors limited the genetic and exposure-history diversity represented. Pairwise subsampling indicated that sequencing depth was expected to affect the degree of clonotype sharing among donors. Naive subsets generally had larger estimated clonotype richness than memory subsets did. Compared with non-shared clonotypes, clonotypes shared by all four sorted-subset donors had higher generation probabilities.

TCR CDR3 regions were amplified from genomic DNA by multiplex PCR using the deep immunoSEQ assay. For each cell subset, the extracted genomic DNA was distributed evenly across all wells of several immunoSEQ 96-well plates, and each plate served as one replicate. Each replicate PCR for sorted subsets received about 220 ng genomic DNA, equal to about 30,000 T cell genomes. The purified libraries were quantified using a Qubit 3.0 fluorometer, sized with a Bioanalyzer 2100, and then quantified again using the KAPA Library Quantification kit. Every immunoSEQ 96-well plate was sequenced on a dedicated single-read 150-cycle Illumina NextSeq 550 flow cell. The source study handled its data this way. Because only junctional sequences without quality scores were contained in the immunoSEQ output, filtering matching that applied to full-length reads could not be performed. To assign V/J genes and CDR3, sequences were annotated using PyIR, a Python wrapper for IgBLAST v1.9, with IMGT germline references. Reads were filtered out if the reads had weak V/J assignments (E-value above 1e-6), no CDR3, stop codons, out-of-frame junctions, or ambiguous translated residues. V3J clonotypes were defined by identical inferred V gene, J gene, and CDR3 amino acid sequence. To compute the percentage overlap between repertoires, the number of shared unique clonotypes was divided by the size of the smaller repertoire. Richness of each repertoire was evaluated using RTK rarefaction, the Chao1 estimator, and Recon v2.1 estimates of unobserved clonotypes. Generation probabilities were computed with OLGA for all TCRbeta clonotypes obtained by the gDNA method from a handful of donors. Sourced from immuneACCESS, this table was stored by TCRdb with only in-frame sequences that have V and J called. A share of the clones is absent; for the studies checked, an unresolved V gene accounts for under half, and the remainder has no known explanation. V, J and clone size derive from that table, while D and trimming were established from the DNA sequence. The sample yields 2 million to 2.5 million clones; around 93% were counted once. The ten most abundant clones make up approximately 0.4% of the sample.

Healthy HIV-negative adults with no recently reported acute infections or vaccinations were included as donors. All donors were Caucasian adults living in Nashville, Tennessee, USA. CD4+ T cells were enriched through magnetic negative selection, after which naive cells were positively selected on CD45RA and the remaining negative fraction served as the memory subset. Blood was obtained by leukapheresis, after which PBMCs were separated by Ficoll-Histopaque density gradient centrifugation and cryopreserved in liquid nitrogen vapor phase. Analytical flow cytometry was used to check the purity and quantity of every magnetically sorted T cell population. From each sorted fraction, genomic DNA was isolated and quantified by UV absorbance on a Nanodrop 2000c. On this clone: Its target antigen remains unknown. Per-base quality was not reported, and no clone a single base away is much larger than it.

The sample was naive CD4+ T cells from PBMCs. What the cell subset or site label conveys for this sample: CD45RA+ positively selected. The sequence came from a man younger than 30 in good health. Some clones in this sample may be carry-over from other donors' samples.

The CDR3 has the sequence CASSQGGLVYEQYF. The DNA is TGTGCCAGCAGCCAAGGGGGACTGGTTTACGAGCAGTACTTC. The chain couples TRBV14 to TRBJ2-7; D gene: possibly TRBD2, on 6 matching bases. V and J lose 1 base and 4 bases, and a span of 11 bases separates them. CDR3 length: 14 amino acids, cysteine to phenylalanine. CDR3 DNA only is kept here, 42 bases in frame from base 1. The germline V gene provides CDR1 SGHDN and CDR2 FVKESK.